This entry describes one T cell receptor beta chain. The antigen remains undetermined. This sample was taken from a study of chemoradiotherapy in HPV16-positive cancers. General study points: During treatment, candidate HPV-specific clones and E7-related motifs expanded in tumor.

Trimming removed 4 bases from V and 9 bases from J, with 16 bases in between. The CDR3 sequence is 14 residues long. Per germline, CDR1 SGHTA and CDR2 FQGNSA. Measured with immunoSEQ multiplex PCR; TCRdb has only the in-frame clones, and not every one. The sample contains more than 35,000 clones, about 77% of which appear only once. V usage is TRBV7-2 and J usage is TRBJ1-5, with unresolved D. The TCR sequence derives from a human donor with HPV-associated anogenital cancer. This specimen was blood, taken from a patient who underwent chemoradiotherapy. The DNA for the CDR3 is TGTGCCAGCAGCTCACACACCGCCGACCGGCCCCAGCATTTT. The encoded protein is CASSSHTADRPQHF.